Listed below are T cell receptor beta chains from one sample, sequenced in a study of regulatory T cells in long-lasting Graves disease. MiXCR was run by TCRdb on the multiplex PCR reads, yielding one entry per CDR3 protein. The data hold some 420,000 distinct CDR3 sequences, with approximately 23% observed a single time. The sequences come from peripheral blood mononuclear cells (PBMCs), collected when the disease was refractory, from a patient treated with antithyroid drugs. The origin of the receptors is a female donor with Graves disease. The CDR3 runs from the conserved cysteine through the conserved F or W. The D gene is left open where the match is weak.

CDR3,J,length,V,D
CSVEDNQNTEAFF,TRBJ1-1,13,TRBV29-1,-
CASSSTSRAGNQPQHF,TRBJ1-5,16,TRBV6-2/TRBV6-3,-
CASNPFGTAAREQYF,TRBJ2-7,15,TRBV28,TRBD1
CASSLTGATNEKLFF,TRBJ1-4,15,TRBV3-1,-
CASSEHRETYEQYF,TRBJ2-7,14,TRBV28,-
CASSPTEVRYGYTF,TRBJ1-2,14,TRBV11-2,-
CASKWVSGGNTGELFF,TRBJ2-2,16,TRBV19,TRBD1
CAWSSGQPNQPQHF,TRBJ1-5,14,TRBV30,-
CASSLPLAEAYEQYF,TRBJ2-7,15,TRBV28,TRBD2
CSAGWGTAYSNQPQHF,TRBJ1-5,16,TRBV20-1,-
CASSLTPSRDTNEKLFF,TRBJ1-4,17,TRBV11-2,-
CATSRGRTVETQYF,TRBJ2-5,14,TRBV15,-
CASSGPGGNQPQHF,TRBJ1-5,14,TRBV2,-
CASSVDAKRRAKNIQYF,TRBJ2-4,17,TRBV9,-
CASSNTGGIDGNTEAFF,TRBJ1-1,17,TRBV9,TRBD1
CASSPRRTGGYEQYF,TRBJ2-7,15,TRBV9,TRBD1
CAWTYGVNTEAFF,TRBJ1-1,13,TRBV30,-
CASRVVTTGINEKLFF,TRBJ1-4,16,TRBV28,TRBD1
CASSFGVGGETQYF,TRBJ2-5,14,TRBV6-5,TRBD2
CSPGQVSGFAEAFF,TRBJ1-1,14,TRBV20-1,TRBD1
CASVMLTGGFYEQYF,TRBJ2-7,15,TRBV28,TRBD1
CASSQAASGGISYEQYF,-,17,TRBV11-2,TRBD2
CASGAESNEQFF,TRBJ2-1,12,TRBV28,-
CASSYGRGHGKNIQYF,TRBJ2-4,16,TRBV6-2/TRBV6-3,TRBD1
CASSGTGKAEAFF,TRBJ1-1,13,TRBV10-2,TRBD1
CASSQGPGQGGSEQYF,TRBJ2-7,16,TRBV4-1,TRBD1
CASSLAWTVHGYTF,TRBJ1-2,14,TRBV7-2,-
CSVFPEGDQPQHF,TRBJ1-5,13,TRBV29-1,-
CASSPGDTFTGELFF,TRBJ2-2,15,TRBV9,-